The clone carrying this T cell receptor (beta chain) showed up just a few times. Its target is not known. These data come from a study of beta chain features in type 1 diabetes. Study-level information: Comparable age, gender and cell yields were observed in patients relative to healthy donors. Whole-study findings and limits: HLA influence on TCRB rearrangement stayed unresolved here. Compared to healthy donors, patients appeared to have naive, central memory and Treg TCRB repertoires that were more alike.

After removal of 6 bases from V and 5 bases from J, the junction contained 5 bases not matched to a gene. The CDR3 is 15 amino acids. CDR1 and CDR2 (germline): SNHLY, FYNNEI. Isolated RNA was reverse transcribed in full, so expressed TCRB transcripts were sequenced. Some clones are missing from TCRdb's copy, which holds only in-frame ones; the method was immunoSEQ multiplex PCR. The data contain 300,000 to 400,000 clones, about 11% of them singletons. The chain employs TRBV2 and TRBJ2-1; TRBD2 agrees at 12 bases. Sequenced material: naive CD4+ T cells from blood. This sequence was found in a woman aged 25 to 45 in good health. The CDR3 region is CASSVRTSGNNEQFF. DNA for the CDR3: TGTGCCAGCAGCGTGAGGACTAGCGGGAACAATGAGCAGTTCTTC.